Sequencing of this TCR beta chain was carried out in a study of molecular identifiers for immune sequencing clone quantification. This CDR3 is 15 amino acids long. Germline V gene sequence: CDR1 MNHNS, CDR2 SASEGT. V was trimmed by 5 bases and J by 6 bases, leaving 17 bases between them. TCRdb ran MiXCR on the PCR reads and lists one entry per CDR3 protein. The top ten clones hold under 0.85% of a sample with about half a million distinct CDR3 sequences, about 20% of them seen once. The receptor was derived from a human donor in good health. Some libraries in this study had Jurkat cell RNA spiked in. The sequenced sample consisted of naive CD8+ T cells from blood, with Jurkat cell RNA spiked in. This sample's subset: FACS-sorted CD8+CD4-CCR7+CD45RA+ naive T cells. The chain recombines TRBV6-1 with TRBJ2-1, with D possibly matching TRBD2 (6 bases). The CDR3 spells CASSYRTGDFNEQFF. The CDR3 nucleotides are TGTGCCAGCAGTTATCGAACGGGAGACTTCAATGAGCAGTTCTTC.